This TCR beta chain was sequenced during a study of Graves' ophthalmopathy and Graves' hyperthyroidism. Other autoimmune diseases, uncontrolled infections, pregnancy or lactation excluded patients from enrollment. Trimming left V 4 bases short and J 2 bases short, with 23 bases between. Germline lookup yields CDR1 MGHDK and CDR2 SYGVNS. This CDR3 is built from 18 residues. As the template, RNA transcripts were used to amplify TCR beta CDR3 regions. HTBI primers primed a first-round RT-PCR, and a second-round multiplex PCR followed. Using its own MiXCR run on the multiplex PCR reads, TCRdb lists one record per CDR3 protein. The table lists roughly 300,000 distinct CDR3 sequences, 15% to 20% of them singletons, with around 12% in the top ten.

This rearrangement joins TRBV25-1 to TRBJ1-2; a weak D match, TRBD1 (5 bases). This sequence was found in an adult man with Graves' ophthalmopathy. Sequences were obtained from peripheral blood. The CDR3 DNA follows: TGTGCCAGCAGTGGGATCCTACATCCGGGGCCGACAAACTATGGCTACACCTTC. Protein sequence: CASSGILHPGPTNYGYTF.